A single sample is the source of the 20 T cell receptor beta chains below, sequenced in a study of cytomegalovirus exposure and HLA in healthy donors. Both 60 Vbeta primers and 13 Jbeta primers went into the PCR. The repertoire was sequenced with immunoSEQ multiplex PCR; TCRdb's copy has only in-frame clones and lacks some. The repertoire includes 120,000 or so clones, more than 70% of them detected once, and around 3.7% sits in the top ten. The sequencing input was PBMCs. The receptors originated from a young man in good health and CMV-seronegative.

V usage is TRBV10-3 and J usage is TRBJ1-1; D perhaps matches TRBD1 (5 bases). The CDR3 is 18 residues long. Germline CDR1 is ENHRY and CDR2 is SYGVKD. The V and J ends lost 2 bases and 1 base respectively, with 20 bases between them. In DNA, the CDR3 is TGTGCCATCAGTGAGATTCCCGGGGGATCGAGGCCGAACACTGAAGCTTTCTTT. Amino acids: CAISEIPGGSRPNTEAFF.

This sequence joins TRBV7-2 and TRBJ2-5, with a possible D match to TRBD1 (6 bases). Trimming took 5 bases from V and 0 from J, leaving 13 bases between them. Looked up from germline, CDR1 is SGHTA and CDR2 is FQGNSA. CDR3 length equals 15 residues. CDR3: CASSLAGANQETQYF. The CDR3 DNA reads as TGTGCCAGCAGCCTTGCAGGGGCCAACCAAGAGACCCAGTACTTC.

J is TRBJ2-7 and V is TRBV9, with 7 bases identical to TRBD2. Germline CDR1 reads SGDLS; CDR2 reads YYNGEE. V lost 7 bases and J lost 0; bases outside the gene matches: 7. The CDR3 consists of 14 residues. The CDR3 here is CASGDGGNSYEQYF. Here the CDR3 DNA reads TGTGCCAGCGGCGACGGGGGGAACTCCTACGAGCAGTACTTC.

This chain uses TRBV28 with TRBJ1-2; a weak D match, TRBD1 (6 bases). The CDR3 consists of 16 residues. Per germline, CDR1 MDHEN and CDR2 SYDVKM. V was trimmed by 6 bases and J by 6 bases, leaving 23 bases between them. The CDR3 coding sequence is TGTGCCAGCAGCAGGGCCCGCAGGGGAAATTATAATGGCTACACCTTC. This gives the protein CASSRARRGNYNGYTF.

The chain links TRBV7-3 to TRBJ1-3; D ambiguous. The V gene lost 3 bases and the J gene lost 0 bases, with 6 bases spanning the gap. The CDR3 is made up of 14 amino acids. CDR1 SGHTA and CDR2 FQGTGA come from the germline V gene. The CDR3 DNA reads TGTGCCAGCAGCTTGGGCACCTCTGGAAACACCATATATTTT. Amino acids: CASSLGTSGNTIYF.

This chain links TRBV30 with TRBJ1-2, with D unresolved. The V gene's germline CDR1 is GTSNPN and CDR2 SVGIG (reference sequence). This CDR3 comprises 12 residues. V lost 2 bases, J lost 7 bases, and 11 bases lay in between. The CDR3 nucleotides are TGTGCCTGGAGTCCCGGTCTTCCTGGCTACACCTTC. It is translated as CAWSPGLPGYTF.

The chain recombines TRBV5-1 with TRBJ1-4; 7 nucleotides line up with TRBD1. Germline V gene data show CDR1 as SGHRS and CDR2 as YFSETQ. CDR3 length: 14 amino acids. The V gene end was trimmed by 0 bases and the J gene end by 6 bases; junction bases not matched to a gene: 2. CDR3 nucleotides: TGCGCCAGCAGCTTGGTTGGGACAGATGAAAAACTGTTTTTT. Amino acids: CASSLVGTDEKLFF.

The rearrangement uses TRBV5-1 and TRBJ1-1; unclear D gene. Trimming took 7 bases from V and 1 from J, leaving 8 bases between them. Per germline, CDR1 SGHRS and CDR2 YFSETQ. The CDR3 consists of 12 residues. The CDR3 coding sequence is TGCGCCAGCCGCGGGGAGAACACTGAAGCTTTCTTT. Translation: CASRGENTEAFF. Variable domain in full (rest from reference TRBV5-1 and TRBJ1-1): KAGVTQTPRYLIKTRGQQVTLSCSPISGHRSVSWYQQTPGQGLQFLFEYFSETQRNKGNFPGRFSGRQFSNSRSEMNVSTLELGDSALYLCASRGENTEAFFGQGTRLTVV.

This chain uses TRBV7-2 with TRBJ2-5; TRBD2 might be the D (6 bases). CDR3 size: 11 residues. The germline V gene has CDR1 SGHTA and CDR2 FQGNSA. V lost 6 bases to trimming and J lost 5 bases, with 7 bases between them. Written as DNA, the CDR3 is TGTGCCAGCAGGCTAGCGGAGACCCAGTACTTC. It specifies CASRLAETQYF. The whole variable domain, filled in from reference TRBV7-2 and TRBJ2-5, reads GAGVSQSPSNKVTEKGKDVELRCDPISGHTALYWYRQSLGQGLEFLIYFQGNSAPDKSGLPSDRFSAERTGGSVSTLTIQRTQQEDSAVYLCASRLAETQYFGPGTRLLVL.

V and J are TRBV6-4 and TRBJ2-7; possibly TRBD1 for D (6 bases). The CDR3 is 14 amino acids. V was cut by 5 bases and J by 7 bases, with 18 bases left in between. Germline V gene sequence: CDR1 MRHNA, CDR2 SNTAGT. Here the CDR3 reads CASSPRGRGGEQYF. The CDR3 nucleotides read TGTGCCAGCAGTCCCCGGGGCAGGGGTGGAGAGCAGTACTTC.

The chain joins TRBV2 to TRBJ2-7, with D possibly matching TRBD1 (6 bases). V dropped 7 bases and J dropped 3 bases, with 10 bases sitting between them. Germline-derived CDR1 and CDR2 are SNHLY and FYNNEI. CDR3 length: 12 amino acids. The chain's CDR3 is CASTPTGYEQYF. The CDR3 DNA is TGTGCCAGCACGCCGACAGGCTACGAGCAGTACTTC.

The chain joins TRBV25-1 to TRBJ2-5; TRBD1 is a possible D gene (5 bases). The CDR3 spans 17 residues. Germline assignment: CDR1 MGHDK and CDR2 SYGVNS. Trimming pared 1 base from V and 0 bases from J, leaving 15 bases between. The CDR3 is CASSESSGQVYQETQYF. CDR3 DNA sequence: TGTGCCAGCAGTGAATCGTCCGGACAAGTGTACCAAGAGACCCAGTACTTC.

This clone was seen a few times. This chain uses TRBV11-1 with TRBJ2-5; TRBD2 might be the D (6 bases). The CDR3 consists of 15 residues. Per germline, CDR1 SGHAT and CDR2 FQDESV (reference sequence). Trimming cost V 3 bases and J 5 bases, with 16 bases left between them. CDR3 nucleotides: TGTGCCAGCAGCTTTTTGGAGGGGCCAGACGAGACCCAGTACTTC. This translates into CASSFLEGPDETQYF.

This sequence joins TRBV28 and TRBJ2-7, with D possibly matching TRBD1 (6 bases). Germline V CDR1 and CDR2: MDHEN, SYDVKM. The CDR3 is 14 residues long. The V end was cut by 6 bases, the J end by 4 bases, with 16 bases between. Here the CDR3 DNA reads TGTGCCAGCAGAAATCCCGGGACACCTTACGAGCAGTACTTC. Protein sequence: CASRNPGTPYEQYF.

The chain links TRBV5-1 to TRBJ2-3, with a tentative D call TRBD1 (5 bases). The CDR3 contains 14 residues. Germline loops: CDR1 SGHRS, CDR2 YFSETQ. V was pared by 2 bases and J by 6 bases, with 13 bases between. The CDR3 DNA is TGCGCCAGCAGCTTAGGGGTGGGTGCTGATACGCAGTATTTT. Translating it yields CASSLGVGADTQYF. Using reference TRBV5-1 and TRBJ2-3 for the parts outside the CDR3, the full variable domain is KAGVTQTPRYLIKTRGQQVTLSCSPISGHRSVSWYQQTPGQGLQFLFEYFSETQRNKGNFPGRFSGRQFSNSRSEMNVSTLELGDSALYLCASSLGVGADTQYFGPGTRLTVL.

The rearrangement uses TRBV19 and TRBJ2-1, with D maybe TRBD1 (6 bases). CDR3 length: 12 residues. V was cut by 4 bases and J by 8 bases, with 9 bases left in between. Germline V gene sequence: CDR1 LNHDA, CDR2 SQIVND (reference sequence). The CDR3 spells CASSTQGDEQFF. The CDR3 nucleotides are TGTGCCAGTAGTACACAGGGCGATGAGCAGTTCTTC.

The CDR3 nucleotides are TGTGCCAGCAATGAGAGCCCCTCTAATGAAAAACTGTTTTTT. Translated, it gives CASNESPSNEKLFF. This rearrangement joins TRBV6-6 to TRBJ1-4; D is ambiguous. The length of the CDR3 is 14 residues. Germline values: CDR1 MNHNY, CDR2 SVGAGI (reference sequence). The ends were cut back, 7 bases at V and 3 bases at J, with 12 bases in the middle.

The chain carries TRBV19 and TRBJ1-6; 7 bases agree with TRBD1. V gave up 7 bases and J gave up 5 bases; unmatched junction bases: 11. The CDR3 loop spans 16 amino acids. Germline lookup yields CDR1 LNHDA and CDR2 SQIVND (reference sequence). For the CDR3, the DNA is TGTGCCAGTATGACTCAATTCGGGACAGATAATTCACCCCTCCACTTT. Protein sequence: CASMTQFGTDNSPLHF.

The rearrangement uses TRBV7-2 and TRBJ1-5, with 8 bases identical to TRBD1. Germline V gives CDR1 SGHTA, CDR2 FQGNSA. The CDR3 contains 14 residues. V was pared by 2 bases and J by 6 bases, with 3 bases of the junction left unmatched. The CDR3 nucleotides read TGTGCCAGCAGCTTACAGGGGGCAGTTCAGCCCCAGCATTTT. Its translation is CASSLQGAVQPQHF.

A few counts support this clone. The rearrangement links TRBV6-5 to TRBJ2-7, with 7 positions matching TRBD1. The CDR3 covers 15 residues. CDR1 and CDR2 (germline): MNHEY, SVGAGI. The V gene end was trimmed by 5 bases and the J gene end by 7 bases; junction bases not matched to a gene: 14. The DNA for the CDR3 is TGTGCCAGCAGTCCCATCGGGGACAGTGGAGCGGAGCAGTACTTC. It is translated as CASSPIGDSGAEQYF.